This T cell receptor beta chain was captured in a study of blood T cell repertoires in COVID-19. About the study: Specimens from acute and convalescent COVID-19 originated in the United States, Italy and Spain. T cells, B-cell-depleted T cells, or PBMCs supplied cDNA or gDNA.

CDR1 and CDR2 (germline): SGHVS, FQNEAQ. V was cut by 4 bases and J by 5 bases, with 12 bases left in between. The CDR3 spans 14 residues. Authors' data handling: Quantification of nucleated cells was approximated via reference gene primer amplification. The assay was immunoSEQ multiplex PCR, and TCRdb's table has in-frame clones only and misses some. The DNA gave D and trimming, while V, J and clone size come from that table. Of 250,000 to 350,000 clones listed, about 87% are singletons. The sample comprised peripheral blood. The chain joins TRBV7-8 to TRBJ1-5, with D possibly TRBD1 on 6 matching bases. The receptor was derived from a woman aged 30 to 39 who had recovered from COVID-19. Written as DNA, the CDR3 is TGTGCCAGCAGCTCAGTCAACAGGGATCAGCCCCAGCATTTT. Translating it yields CASSSVNRDQPQHF.